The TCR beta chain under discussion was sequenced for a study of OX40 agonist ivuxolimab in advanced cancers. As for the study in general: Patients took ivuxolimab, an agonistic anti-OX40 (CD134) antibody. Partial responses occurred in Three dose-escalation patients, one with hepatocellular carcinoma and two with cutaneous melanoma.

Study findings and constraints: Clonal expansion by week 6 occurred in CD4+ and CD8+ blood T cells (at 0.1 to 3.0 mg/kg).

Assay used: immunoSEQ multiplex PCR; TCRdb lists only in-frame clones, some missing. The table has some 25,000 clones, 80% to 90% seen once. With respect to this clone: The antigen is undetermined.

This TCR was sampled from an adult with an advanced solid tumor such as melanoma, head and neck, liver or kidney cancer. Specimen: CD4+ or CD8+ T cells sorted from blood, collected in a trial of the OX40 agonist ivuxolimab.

Here the CDR3 reads CASGSPRVAGAYEQYF. CDR3 DNA sequence: TGTGCTAGTGGTTCACCGAGGGTAGCGGGAGCGTACGAGCAGTACTTC. The chain joins TRBV12-5 to TRBJ2-7, with 9 bases aligning to TRBD2. V was pared by 4 bases and J by 4 bases, with 11 bases of the junction left unmatched. This CDR3 contains 16 residues. Germline lookup yields CDR1 LGHNT and CDR2 FRNRAP.